The T cell receptor beta chain under discussion was sequenced for a study of shared clonotypes between healthy human individuals. The protocol was immunoSEQ multiplex PCR, while the TCRdb copy is restricted to in-frame clones and leaves out a portion. Here the sample spans about 2.5 million clones, 92% being singletons. Nashville, Tennessee was home to all donors, who were Caucasian adults. The germline V gene has CDR1 MGHRA and CDR2 YSYEKL. V was trimmed by 1 base and J by 0 bases, leaving 8 bases between them. CDR3 size: 15 residues. The TCR sequence derives from a young man in good health. Some clones in this sample may be carry-over from other donors' samples. The specimen sequenced was naive CD4+ T cells from PBMCs. Described subset: CD45RA+ positively selected. This rearrangement joins TRBV4-1 to TRBJ2-3; D gene uncertain. The CDR3 DNA reads TGCGCCAGCAGCCAAGTCGGAACTAGCACAGATACGCAGTATTTT. It codes for CASSQVGTSTDTQYF.